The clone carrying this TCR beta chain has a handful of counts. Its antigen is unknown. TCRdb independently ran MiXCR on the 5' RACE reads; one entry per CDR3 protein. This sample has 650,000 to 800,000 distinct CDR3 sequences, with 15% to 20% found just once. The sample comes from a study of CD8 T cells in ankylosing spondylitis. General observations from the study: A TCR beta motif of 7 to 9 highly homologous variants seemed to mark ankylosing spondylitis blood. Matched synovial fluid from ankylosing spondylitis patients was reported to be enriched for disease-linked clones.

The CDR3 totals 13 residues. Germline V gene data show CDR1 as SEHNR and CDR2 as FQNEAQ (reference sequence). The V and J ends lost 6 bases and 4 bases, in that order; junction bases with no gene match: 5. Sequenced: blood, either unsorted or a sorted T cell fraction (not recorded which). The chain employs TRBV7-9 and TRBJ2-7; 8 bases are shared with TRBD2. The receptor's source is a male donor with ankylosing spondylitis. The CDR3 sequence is CASSTGGNYEQYF. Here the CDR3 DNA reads TGTGCCAGCAGTACGGGGGGGAATTACGAGCAGTACTTC. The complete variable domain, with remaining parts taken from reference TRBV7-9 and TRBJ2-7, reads DTGVSQNPRHKITKRGQNVTFRCDPISEHNRLYWYRQTLGQGPEFLTYFQNEAQLEKSRLLSDRFSAERPKGSFSTLEIQRTEQGDSAMYLCASSTGGNYEQYFGPGTRLTVT.